Following are 29 T cell receptor beta chains from one sample sequenced in a study of T cells in Graves' hyperthyroidism and ophthalmopathy. TCR beta CDR3 sequences were amplified from RNA transcripts. HTBI primers were used for first-round RT-PCR of the TCR CDR3. TCRdb fed the multiplex PCR reads into MiXCR, producing one record per CDR3 protein. The sample has around 420,000 distinct CDR3 sequences, 15% to 18% seen once. The sample consisted of blood. The receptors stem from a woman aged 18 to 35 with Graves' hyperthyroidism.

This clonotype was recorded many times. The chain is built from TRBV28 and TRBJ1-4, with a possible D match to TRBD1 (5 bases). V was clipped by 8 bases and J by 7 bases, with 17 bases between them. The CDR3 runs 14 residues. Looked up from germline, CDR1 is MDHEN and CDR2 is SYDVKM. CDR3 loop: CASGGVGGSEKLFF. The CDR3 DNA follows: TGTGCCAGCGGGGGGGTTGGAGGCAGTGAAAAACTGTTTTTT.

This clonotype has just a few counts. This chain links TRBV2 with TRBJ2-2; no clear D gene. The CDR3 is 13 residues long. In germline, CDR1 is SNHLY, CDR2 FYNNEI. Between the trimmed V and J ends, which lost 6 bases and 5 bases, there was a span of 10 bases. The chain's CDR3 is CASSQDWTGELFF. The CDR3 DNA is TGTGCCAGCAGCCAAGATTGGACCGGGGAGCTGTTTTTT.

The chain couples TRBV15 to TRBJ2-1; 12 bases agree with TRBD2. Germline values: CDR1 LNHNV, CDR2 YYDKDF (reference sequence). CDR3 length equals 22 residues. V trimming: 3 bases; J trimming: 6 bases; junction bases outside the gene matches: 24. CDR3 DNA sequence: TGTGCCACCAGCAGGGTCCGACTAGCGGGAGCGGGGCGGGTGGGCAATGGCAATGAGCAGTTCTTC. Its protein is CATSRVRLAGAGRVGNGNEQFF.

V and J are TRBV9 and TRBJ2-2; 7 nucleotides match TRBD1. The ends lost 1 base at V and 4 bases at J; junction bases unmatched: 4. Germline CDR1 and CDR2: SGDLS and YYNGEE. The CDR3 is 15 amino acids. The CDR3: CASSVPPGGTGELFF. The CDR3 region has the DNA TGTGCCAGCAGCGTACCCCCAGGGGGCACCGGGGAGCTGTTTTTT.

Here the CDR3 reads CASSLGWTGRETQYF. CDR3 DNA: TGTGCCAGCAGTTTGGGATGGACAGGGCGAGAGACCCAGTACTTC. The chain couples TRBV28 to TRBJ2-5; 8 nucleotides align to TRBD1. The CDR3 runs to 15 residues. Germline CDR1 and CDR2: MDHEN and SYDVKM. V was pared by 3 bases and J by 4 bases, with 7 bases of the junction left unmatched.

As regards this clonotype: Possible read error: a much larger clone is one base away. This rearrangement joins TRBV10-3 to TRBJ2-1, with TRBD2 matching over 10 bases. The CDR3 loop spans 14 amino acids. Trimming at V came to 7 bases and at J to 7 bases, leaving 7 bases not matched to a gene. Germline values: CDR1 ENHRY, CDR2 SYGVKD. CDR3 DNA: TGTGCCATCATGGGGCCTAGCGGGGGAAATGAGCAGTTCTTC. Translating gives CAIMGPSGGNEQFF.

The sample holds many counts of this clonotype. This chain connects TRBV6-8 to TRBJ1-4; D call uncertain. Trimming removed 0 bases from V and 7 bases from J, with 9 bases in between. The CDR3 contains 14 residues. The germline gives CDR1 MNHGY, CDR2 SAAAGT. The CDR3 reads CASSYSIPGEKLFF. The CDR3 DNA sequence: TGTGCCAGCAGTTACTCGATACCGGGTGAAAAACTGTTTTTT.

This clonotype came up many times. The genes are TRBV6-1 and TRBJ2-4, with TRBD2 identical over 8 bases. There are 14 residues in the CDR3. V lost 8 bases, J lost 6 bases, and 9 bases stayed unmatched. Per germline, CDR1 MNHNS and CDR2 SASEGT. The CDR3 region is CASQKREGRNIQYF. CDR3 in DNA: TGTGCCAGCCAAAAACGGGAGGGCAGAAACATTCAGTACTTC.

There are many counts of this clonotype. The chain has TRBV20-1 and TRBJ2-5; maybe TRBD2 (6 bases). Germline CDR1 is DFQATT and CDR2 is SNEGSKA (reference sequence). This CDR3 spans 13 amino acids. Trimming cost V 6 bases and J 4 bases, with 15 bases left between them. CDR3 sequence reads: CSAELAQGETQYF. CDR3 coding DNA: TGCAGTGCCGAACTAGCCCAGGGAGAGACCCAGTACTTC.

Many counts were recorded for this clonotype. This CDR3 reads CASSLSDRVGHEQYF. Here the CDR3 DNA reads TGCGCCAGCAGCCTTTCGGACAGGGTCGGCCACGAGCAGTACTTC. The chain combines TRBV4-1 with TRBJ2-7; 8 bases fit TRBD1. The V segment lost 4 bases and the J segment 5 bases; nucleotides outside the gene matches: 10. Germline loops: CDR1 MGHRA, CDR2 YSYEKL. This CDR3 comprises 15 residues.

This clonotype was detected ten times or more. This chain uses TRBV27 with TRBJ2-3, with 11 bases identical to TRBD2. Germline V gene lookup returns CDR1 MNHEY and CDR2 SMNVEV (reference sequence). This CDR3 spans 18 amino acids. The junction had 15 bases not matched to a gene; V was cut back by 4 bases and J by 6 bases. The CDR3 bases are TGTGCCAGCAGTTACCCCCCCCTAGCGGGGGGCGAAGAGGATACGCAGTATTTT. It is translated as CASSYPPLAGGEEDTQYF.

This chain joins TRBV24-1 and TRBJ2-3; no firm D call. The V gene's germline CDR1 is KGHDR and CDR2 SFDVKD. Trimming removed 6 bases at V and 9 bases at J, with 15 bases between. CDR3 size: 13 residues. The CDR3 DNA reads as TGTGCCACCAGTCCGCCGCAAGAAGACACGCAGTATTTT. Translation: CATSPPQEDTQYF.

This clonotype has at least ten counts. V usage is TRBV11-2 and J usage is TRBJ2-1; 8 bases line up with TRBD1. Germline values: CDR1 SGHAT, CDR2 FQNNGV. V gave up 2 bases and J gave up 5 bases; unmatched junction bases: 5. The CDR3 sequence is 15 residues long. The CDR3 region has the DNA TGTGCCAGCAGCTTAATCGGACAGGGAAACAATGAGCAGTTCTTC. Amino acids: CASSLIGQGNNEQFF.

This clonotype came up a few times. The chain combines TRBV7-3 with TRBJ2-2, with TRBD1 matching 10 bases. The CDR3 is made up of 17 amino acids. CDR1 and CDR2 (germline): SGHTA, FQGTGA. Unmatched junction bases numbered 10, after V lost 5 bases and J lost 4 bases. For the CDR3, the DNA is TGTGCCAGCAGCCTCGTCATGGGACAGGGGTCCACCGGGGAGCTGTTTTTT. This codes for CASSLVMGQGSTGELFF.

The chain carries TRBV7-3 and TRBJ2-5; 11 nucleotides agree with TRBD1. CDR1 is SGHTA, CDR2 FQGTGA, per germline. V shed 5 bases and J 4 bases; nucleotides not matched to a gene: 6. The CDR3 covers 15 residues. The CDR3 spells CASSNSGTGGETQYF. The CDR3 DNA follows: TGTGCCAGCAGCAACTCCGGGACAGGGGGAGAGACCCAGTACTTC.

In its sample, this clonotype was seen many times. The CDR3 spells CASSPGLASGELFF. Written as DNA, the CDR3 is TGTGCCAGCAGTCCGGGACTAGCATCCGGGGAGCTGTTTTTT. This chain joins TRBV12-3 or TRBV12-4 and TRBJ2-2; 9 bases fit TRBD2. The CDR3 runs 14 residues. With V trimmed by 5 bases and J by 6 bases, 4 bases remained unmatched.

This clonotype was detected ten times or more. The V gene is TRBV28, the J gene TRBJ2-1, with 8 nucleotides matching TRBD2. Germline values: CDR1 MDHEN, CDR2 SYDVKM. This CDR3 contains 16 residues. V lost 10 bases and J lost 7; bases outside the gene matches: 18. The CDR3 coding sequence is TGTGCCACCGCTCACGGGGGGGCGACCGCAATAAATGAGCAGTTCTTC. This codes for CATAHGGATAINEQFF. Drawing the rest from reference TRBV28 and TRBJ2-1, the complete variable domain is DVKVTQSSRYLVKRTGEKVFLECVQDMDHENMFWYRQDPGLGLRLIYFSYDVKMKEKGDIPEGYSVSREKKERFSLILESASTNQTSMYLCATAHGGATAINEQFFGPGTRLTVL.

This clonotype was seen only a few times. The chain combines TRBV29-1 with TRBJ1-1; maybe TRBD1 (6 bases). Germline V gives CDR1 SQVTM, CDR2 ANQGSEA. V dropped 6 bases and J dropped 1 base, with 12 bases sitting between them. The length of the CDR3 is 13 residues. Here the CDR3 reads CSVQEGGNTEAFF. The CDR3 nucleotides are TGCAGCGTCCAGGAGGGGGGGAACACTGAAGCTTTCTTT.

This clonotype has a count of ten or more. This rearrangement joins TRBV6-2 or TRBV6-3 to TRBJ2-1; unclear D gene. CDR1 and CDR2 (germline): MNHEY, SVGEGT. The CDR3 loop spans 14 amino acids. Trimming took 7 bases from V and 4 from J, leaving 14 bases between them. CDR3 protein: CASMGSDTYNEQFF. In DNA form, the CDR3 reads TGTGCCAGCATGGGCTCGGATACGTACAATGAGCAGTTCTTC.

In its sample, this clonotype was seen many times. V gene TRBV5-1 combines with J gene TRBJ2-5, with a possible D match to TRBD1 (5 bases). The CDR3 runs 15 residues. V dropped 4 bases and J dropped 1 base, with 14 bases sitting between them. Germline V CDR1 and CDR2: SGHRS, YFSETQ. For the CDR3, the DNA is TGCGCCAGCAGCAGATCTTCAGGGCCCCAAGAGACCCAGTACTTC. It is translated as CASSRSSGPQETQYF.

This clonotype was seen repeatedly, ten times or more. This chain joins TRBV12-3 or TRBV12-4 and TRBJ2-1; D unclear. The CDR3 covers 13 residues. Trimming cost V 3 bases and J 5 bases, with 8 bases left between them. The DNA of the CDR3 is TGTGCCAGCAGTTTTGCCGAGAACAATGAGCAGTTCTTC. Residues: CASSFAENNEQFF.

This clonotype has a count of ten or more. The V gene is TRBV5-5, the J gene TRBJ1-5; 11 positions match TRBD1. The CDR3 extends over 18 amino acids. Germline V gene sequence: CDR1 SGHKS, CDR2 YYEKEE (reference sequence). V lost 4 bases to trimming and J lost 8 bases; unmatched junction nucleotides: 17. CDR3 coding DNA: TGTGCCAGCAGCCGCCATTTTACCGGGACAGGGGGAGGGGAGCCCCAGCATTTT. As protein: CASSRHFTGTGGGEPQHF.

This clonotype has a count of ten or more. V and J are TRBV5-1 and TRBJ1-1, with 10 bases identical to TRBD1. This CDR3 is 16 amino acids long. CDR1 and CDR2 (germline): SGHRS, YFSETQ. V shed 4 bases, J shed 3 bases, and the junction held 9 bases outside the gene matches. For the CDR3, the DNA is TGCGCCAGCAGCCCGACAGGGGGCGAGGGTGACACTGAAGCTTTCTTT. Translating it yields CASSPTGGEGDTEAFF. Complete variable domain (other parts from reference TRBV5-1 and TRBJ1-1): KAGVTQTPRYLIKTRGQQVTLSCSPISGHRSVSWYQQTPGQGLQFLFEYFSETQRNKGNFPGRFSGRQFSNSRSEMNVSTLELGDSALYLCASSPTGGEGDTEAFFGQGTRLTVV.

This chain connects TRBV6-1 to TRBJ1-2; D is unclear. In germline, CDR1 is MNHNS, CDR2 SASEGT. The CDR3 is 13 residues long. Trimming removed 6 bases at V and 0 bases at J, with 8 bases between. CDR3 in amino acids: CASSVTTNYGYTF. In DNA, the CDR3 is TGTGCCAGCAGCGTGACAACTAACTATGGCTACACCTTC.

This clonotype was detected many times. The V and J genes are TRBV27 and TRBJ1-2, with 8 positions matching TRBD1. V trimming: 2 bases; J trimming: 2 bases; junction bases outside the gene matches: 10. The CDR3 runs to 17 residues. Germline CDR1 is MNHEY and CDR2 is SMNVEV (reference sequence). CDR3 residues: CASSLRDRGYRNYGYTF. For the CDR3, the DNA is TGTGCCAGCAGTTTACGAGACAGGGGTTATAGGAACTATGGCTACACCTTC.

Ten or more counts support this clonotype. The chain links TRBV10-1 to TRBJ1-1, with no clear D. CDR3 length: 13 amino acids. In germline, CDR1 is WNHNN, CDR2 SYGVQD (reference sequence). The V end lost 0 bases, the J end lost 6 bases, and 8 bases lay between the germline ends. Written as DNA, the CDR3 is TGCGCCAGCAGTGAGTCGGGTGGGGCTGAAGCTTTCTTT. Amino acids: CASSESGGAEAFF.

The genes are TRBV20-1 and TRBJ2-7; D ambiguous. The CDR3 is made up of 13 amino acids. The V gene lost 2 bases and the J gene lost 2 bases, with 10 bases spanning the gap. The V gene's germline CDR1 is DFQATT and CDR2 SNEGSKA (reference sequence). DNA for the CDR3: TGCAGTGCTAGACGGTACAGCCCCTACGAGCAGTACTTC. Amino acid sequence: CSARRYSPYEQYF.

This clonotype was seen more than once but under ten times. The rearrangement uses TRBV20-1 and TRBJ2-1; 10 bases match TRBD2. V lost 6 bases, J lost 6 bases, and 8 bases stayed unmatched. Germline CDR1 reads DFQATT; CDR2 reads SNEGSKA (reference sequence). This CDR3 has 14 amino acids. As DNA, the CDR3 is TGCAGTGCAGAAAGCGGGGGGGCCCGCAATGAGCAGTTCTTC. Its translation is CSAESGGARNEQFF.

The sample holds many counts of this clonotype. The gene calls are TRBV14 and TRBJ1-4; D gene unclear. Germline-derived CDR1 and CDR2 are SGHDN and FVKESK. This CDR3 region has 13 residues. V was cut by 1 base and J by 11 bases, with 11 bases left in between. CDR3 sequence: CASSQGGMGKLFF. In nucleotides, the CDR3 is TGTGCCAGCAGCCAAGGAGGAATGGGGAAACTGTTTTTT.